The source of this T cell receptor beta chain is a study of a mutant IDH1 vaccine in newly diagnosed glioma. Germline V lookup: CDR1 MNHEY, CDR2 SVGAGI. V lost 5 bases to trimming and J lost 4 bases, with 16 bases between them. The CDR3 extends over 15 amino acids. TCRdb's copy holds only in-frame clones and misses some; the assay was immunoSEQ multiplex PCR. The repertoire includes about 31,000 clones, around 80% of them detected once, and approximately 11% sits in the top ten. As to time point: week 35, safety follow-up. Alongside topical imiquimod, each dose of vaccine comprised 300 ug of mutant IDH1 20-mer peptide. Note on this clone: Antigen unknown.

The V call is TRBV6-5, the J call TRBJ2-3; tentatively, D is TRBD2 (6 bases). The receptor's source is a woman in her 40s with glioma. The source material was PBMCs, sampled from a glioma patient whose treatment included an IDH1 peptide vaccine. For the CDR3, the DNA is TGTGCCAGCAGTCAACCGCGGGGCGGGGCAGATACGCAGTATTTT. Its translation is CASSQPRGGADTQYF.